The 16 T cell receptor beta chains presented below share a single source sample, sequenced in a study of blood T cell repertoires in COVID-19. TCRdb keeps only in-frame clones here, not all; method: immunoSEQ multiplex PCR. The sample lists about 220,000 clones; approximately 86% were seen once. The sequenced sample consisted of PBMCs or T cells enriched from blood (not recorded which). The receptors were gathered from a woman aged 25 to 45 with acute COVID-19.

The CDR3 is CASSQESRQGGYTF. The DNA of the CDR3 is TGCGCCAGCAGCCAAGAAAGTCGTCAGGGGGGCTACACCTTC. The chain recombines TRBV4-3 with TRBJ1-2; a possible D gene is TRBD1 (6 bases). This CDR3 has 14 amino acids. The V gene lost 0 bases and the J gene lost 8 bases, with 13 bases spanning the gap. Germline values: CDR1 LGHNA, CDR2 YSLEER.

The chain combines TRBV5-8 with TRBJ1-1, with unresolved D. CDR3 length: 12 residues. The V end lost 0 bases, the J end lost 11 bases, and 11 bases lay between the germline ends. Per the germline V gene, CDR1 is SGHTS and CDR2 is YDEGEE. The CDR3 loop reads CASSLDSPVAFF. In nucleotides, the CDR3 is TGTGCCAGCAGCTTGGACAGCCCAGTGGCTTTCTTT.

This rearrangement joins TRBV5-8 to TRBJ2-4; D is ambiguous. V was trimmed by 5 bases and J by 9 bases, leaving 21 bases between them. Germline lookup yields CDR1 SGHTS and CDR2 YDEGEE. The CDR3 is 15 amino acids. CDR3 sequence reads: CASRSAPQRGFIQYF. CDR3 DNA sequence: TGTGCCAGCAGATCCGCCCCCCAGCGCGGTTTCATTCAGTACTTC.

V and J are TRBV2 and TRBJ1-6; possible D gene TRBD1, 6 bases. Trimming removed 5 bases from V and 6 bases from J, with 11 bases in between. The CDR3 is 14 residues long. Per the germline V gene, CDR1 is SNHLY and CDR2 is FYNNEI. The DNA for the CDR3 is TGTGCCAGCAGTCCGACAGGCTTTAATTCACCCCTCCACTTT. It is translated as CASSPTGFNSPLHF.

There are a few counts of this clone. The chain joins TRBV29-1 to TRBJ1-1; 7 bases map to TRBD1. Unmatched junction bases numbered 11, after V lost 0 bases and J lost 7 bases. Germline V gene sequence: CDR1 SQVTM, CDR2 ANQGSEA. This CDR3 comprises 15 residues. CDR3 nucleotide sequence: TGCAGCGTTGAAGATCGACAAGGGGGCGTGAGTGAAGCTTTCTTT. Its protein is CSVEDRQGGVSEAFF.

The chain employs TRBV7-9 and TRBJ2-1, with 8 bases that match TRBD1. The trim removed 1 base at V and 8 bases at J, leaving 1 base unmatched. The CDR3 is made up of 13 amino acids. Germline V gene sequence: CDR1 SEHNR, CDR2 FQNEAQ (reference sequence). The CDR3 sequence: CASSLGTGHEQFF. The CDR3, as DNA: TGTGCCAGCAGCTTAGGGACAGGGCATGAGCAGTTCTTC.

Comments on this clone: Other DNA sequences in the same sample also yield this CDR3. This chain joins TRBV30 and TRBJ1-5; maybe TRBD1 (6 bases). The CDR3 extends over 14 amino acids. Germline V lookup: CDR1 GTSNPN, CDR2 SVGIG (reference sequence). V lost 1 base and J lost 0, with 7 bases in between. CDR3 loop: CAWSAGVSNQPQHF. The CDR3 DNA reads TGTGCCTGGAGTGCAGGGGTTAGCAATCAGCCCCAGCATTTT.

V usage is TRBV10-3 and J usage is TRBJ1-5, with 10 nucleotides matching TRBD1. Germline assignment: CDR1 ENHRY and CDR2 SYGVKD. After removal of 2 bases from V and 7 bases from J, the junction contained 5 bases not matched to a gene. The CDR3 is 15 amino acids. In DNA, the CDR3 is TGTGCCATCAGTGAGACGGGACAGGGGAGCCAGCCCCAGCATTTT. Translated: CAISETGQGSQPQHF.

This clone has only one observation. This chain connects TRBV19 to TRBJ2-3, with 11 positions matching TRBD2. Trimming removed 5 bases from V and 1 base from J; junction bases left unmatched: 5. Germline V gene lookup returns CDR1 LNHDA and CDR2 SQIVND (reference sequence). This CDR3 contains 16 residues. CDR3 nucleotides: TGTGCCAGTAGTCCGACTAGCGGGGTCGGCACAGATACGCAGTATTTT. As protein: CASSPTSGVGTDTQYF.

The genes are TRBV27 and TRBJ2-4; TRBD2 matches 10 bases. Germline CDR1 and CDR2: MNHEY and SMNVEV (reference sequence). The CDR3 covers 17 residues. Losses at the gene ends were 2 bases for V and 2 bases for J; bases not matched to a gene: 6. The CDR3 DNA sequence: TGTGCCAGCAGTTTACTTAGCGGGGGGATGACCAAAAACATTCAGTACTTC. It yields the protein CASSLLSGGMTKNIQYF.

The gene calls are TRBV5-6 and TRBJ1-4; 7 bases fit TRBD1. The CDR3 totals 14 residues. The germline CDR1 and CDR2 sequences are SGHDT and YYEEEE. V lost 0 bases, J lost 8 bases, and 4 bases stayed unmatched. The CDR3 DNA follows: TGTGCCAGCAGCTTGGAGGGGGCTGGGGAAAAACTGTTTTTT. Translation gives CASSLEGAGEKLFF.

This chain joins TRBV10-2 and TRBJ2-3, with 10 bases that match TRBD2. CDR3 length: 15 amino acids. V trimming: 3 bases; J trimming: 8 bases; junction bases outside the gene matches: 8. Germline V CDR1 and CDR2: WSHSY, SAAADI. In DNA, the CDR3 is TGCGCCAGCAGTGATCTAGCGGGGGTGGTGGGTACGCAGTATTTT. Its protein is CASSDLAGVVGTQYF.

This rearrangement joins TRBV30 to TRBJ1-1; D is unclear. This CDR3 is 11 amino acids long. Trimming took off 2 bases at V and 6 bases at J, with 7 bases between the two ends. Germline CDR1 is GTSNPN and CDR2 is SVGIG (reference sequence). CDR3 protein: CAWSPFPEAFF. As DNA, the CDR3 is TGTGCCTGGAGTCCATTTCCTGAAGCTTTCTTT.

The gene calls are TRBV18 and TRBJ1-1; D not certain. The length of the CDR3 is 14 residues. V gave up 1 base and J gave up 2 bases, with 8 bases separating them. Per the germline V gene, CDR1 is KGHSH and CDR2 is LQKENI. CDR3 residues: CASSPLGVNTEAFF. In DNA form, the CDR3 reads TGTGCCAGCTCACCACTGGGAGTTAACACTGAAGCTTTCTTT. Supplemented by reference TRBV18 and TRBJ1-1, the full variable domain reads NAGVMQNPRHLVRRRGQEARLRCSPMKGHSHVYWYRQLPEEGLKFMVYLQKENIIDESGMPKERFSAEFPKEGPSILRIQQVVRGDSAAYFCASSPLGVNTEAFFGQGTRLTVV.

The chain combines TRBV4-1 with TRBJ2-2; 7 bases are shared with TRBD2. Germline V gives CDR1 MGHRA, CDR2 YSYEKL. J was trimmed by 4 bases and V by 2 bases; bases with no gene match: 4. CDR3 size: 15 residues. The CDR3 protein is CASSQFGEGTGELFF. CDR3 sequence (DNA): TGCGCCAGCAGCCAATTCGGGGAGGGCACCGGGGAGCTGTTTTTT.

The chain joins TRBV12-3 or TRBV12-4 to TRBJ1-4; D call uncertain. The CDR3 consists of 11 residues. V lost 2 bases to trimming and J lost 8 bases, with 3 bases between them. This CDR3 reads CASSLREKLFF. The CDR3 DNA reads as TGTGCCAGCAGTTTACGGGAAAAACTGTTTTTT.